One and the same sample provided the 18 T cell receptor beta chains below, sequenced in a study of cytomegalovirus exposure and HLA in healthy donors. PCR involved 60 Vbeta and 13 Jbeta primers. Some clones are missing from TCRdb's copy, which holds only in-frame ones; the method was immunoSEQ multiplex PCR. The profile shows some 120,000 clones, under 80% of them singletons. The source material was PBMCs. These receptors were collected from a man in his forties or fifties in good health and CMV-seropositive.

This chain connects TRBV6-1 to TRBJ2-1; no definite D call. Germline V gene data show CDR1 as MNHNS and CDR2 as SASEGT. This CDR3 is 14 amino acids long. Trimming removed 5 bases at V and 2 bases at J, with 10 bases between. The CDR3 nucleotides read TGTGCCAGCAGTAGACTCGACCCCTACAATGAGCAGTTCTTC. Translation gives CASSRLDPYNEQFF.

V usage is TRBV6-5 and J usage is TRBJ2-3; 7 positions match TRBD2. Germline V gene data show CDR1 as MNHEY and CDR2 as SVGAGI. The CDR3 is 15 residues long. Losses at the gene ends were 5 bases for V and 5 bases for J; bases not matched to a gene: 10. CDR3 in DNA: TGTGCCAGCAGTAAACTAGCGCCCGAACGAGATACGCAGTATTTT. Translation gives CASSKLAPERDTQYF.

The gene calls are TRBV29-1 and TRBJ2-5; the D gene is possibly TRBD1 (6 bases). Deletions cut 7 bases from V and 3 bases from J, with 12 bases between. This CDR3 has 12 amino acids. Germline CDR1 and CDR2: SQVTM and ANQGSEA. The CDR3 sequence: CSALDSKETQYF. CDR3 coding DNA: TGCAGCGCCCTGGACAGTAAAGAGACCCAGTACTTC.

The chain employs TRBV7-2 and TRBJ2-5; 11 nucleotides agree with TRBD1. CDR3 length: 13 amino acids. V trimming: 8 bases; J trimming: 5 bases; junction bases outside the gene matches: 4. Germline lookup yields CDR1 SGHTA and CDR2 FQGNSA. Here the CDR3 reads CASGQGAGETQYF. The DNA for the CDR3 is TGTGCCAGCGGACAGGGGGCCGGGGAGACCCAGTACTTC.

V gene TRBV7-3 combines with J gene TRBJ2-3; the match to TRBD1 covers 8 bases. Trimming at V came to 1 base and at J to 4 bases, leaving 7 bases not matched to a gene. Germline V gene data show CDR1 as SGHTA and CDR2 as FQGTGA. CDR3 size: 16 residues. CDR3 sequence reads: CASSLRGQGVPDTQYF. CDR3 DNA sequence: TGTGCCAGCAGCTTAAGAGGACAGGGTGTACCAGATACGCAGTATTTT.

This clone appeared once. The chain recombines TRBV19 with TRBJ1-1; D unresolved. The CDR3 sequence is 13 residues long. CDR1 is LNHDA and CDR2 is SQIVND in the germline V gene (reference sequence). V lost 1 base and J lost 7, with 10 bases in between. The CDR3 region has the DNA TGTGCCAGTAGTATAGTGGGGAGGAGTGAAGCTTTCTTT. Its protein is CASSIVGRSEAFF.

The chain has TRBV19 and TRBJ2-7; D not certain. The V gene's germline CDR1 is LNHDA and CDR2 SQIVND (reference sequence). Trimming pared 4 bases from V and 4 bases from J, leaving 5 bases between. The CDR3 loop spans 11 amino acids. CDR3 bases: TGTGCCAGTAGTACAAATTACGAGCAGTACTTC. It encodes CASSTNYEQYF. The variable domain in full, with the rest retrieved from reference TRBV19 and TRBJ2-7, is DGGITQSPKYLFRKEGQNVTLSCEQNLNHDAMYWYRQDPGQGLRLIYYSQIVNDFQKGDIAEGYSVSREKKESFPLTVTSAQKNPTAFYLCASSTNYEQYFGPGTRLTVT.

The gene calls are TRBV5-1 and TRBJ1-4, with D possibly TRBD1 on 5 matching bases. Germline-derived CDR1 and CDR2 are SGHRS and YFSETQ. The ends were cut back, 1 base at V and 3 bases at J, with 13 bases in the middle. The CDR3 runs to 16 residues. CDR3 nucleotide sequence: TGCGCCAGCAGCTTGAGTTCGGGGGGGGCTAATGAAAAACTGTTTTTT. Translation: CASSLSSGGANEKLFF.

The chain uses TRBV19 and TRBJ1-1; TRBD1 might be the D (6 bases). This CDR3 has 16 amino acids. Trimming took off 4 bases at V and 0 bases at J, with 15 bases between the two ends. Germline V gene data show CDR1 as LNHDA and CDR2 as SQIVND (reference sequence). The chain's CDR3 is CASSTVYRAMNTEAFF. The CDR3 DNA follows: TGTGCCAGTAGTACCGTGTACAGGGCTATGAACACTGAAGCTTTCTTT. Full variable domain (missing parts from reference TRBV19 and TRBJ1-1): DGGITQSPKYLFRKEGQNVTLSCEQNLNHDAMYWYRQDPGQGLRLIYYSQIVNDFQKGDIAEGYSVSREKKESFPLTVTSAQKNPTAFYLCASSTVYRAMNTEAFFGQGTRLTVV.

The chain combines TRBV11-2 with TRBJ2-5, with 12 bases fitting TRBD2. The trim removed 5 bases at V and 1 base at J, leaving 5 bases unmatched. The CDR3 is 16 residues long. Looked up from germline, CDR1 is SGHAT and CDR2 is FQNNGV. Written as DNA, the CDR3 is TGTGCCAGCAGCAAAGGGACTAGCGGGTCCCAAGAGACCCAGTACTTC. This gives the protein CASSKGTSGSQETQYF.

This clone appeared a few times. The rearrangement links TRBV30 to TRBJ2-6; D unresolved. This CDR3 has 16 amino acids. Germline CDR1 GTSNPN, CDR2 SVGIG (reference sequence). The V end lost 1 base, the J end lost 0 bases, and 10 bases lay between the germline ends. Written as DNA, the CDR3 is TGTGCCTGGAGTGCAAGCCCGGGCTCTGGGGCCAACGTCCTGACTTTC. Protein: CAWSASPGSGANVLTF.

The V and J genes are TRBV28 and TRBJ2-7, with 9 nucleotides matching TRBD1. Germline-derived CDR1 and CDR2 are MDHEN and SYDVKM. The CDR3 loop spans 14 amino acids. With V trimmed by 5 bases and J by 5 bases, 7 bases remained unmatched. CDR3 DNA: TGTGCCAGCAGTATCGGGACAGGGCGCGACGAGCAGTACTTC. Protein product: CASSIGTGRDEQYF.

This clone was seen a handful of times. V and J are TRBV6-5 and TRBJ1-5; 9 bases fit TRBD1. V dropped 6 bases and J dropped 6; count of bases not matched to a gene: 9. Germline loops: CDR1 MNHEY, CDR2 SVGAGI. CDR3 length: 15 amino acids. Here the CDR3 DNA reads TGTGCCAGCAGCCCGGACAGGGGCGCAGGTCAGCCCCAGCATTTT. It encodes CASSPDRGAGQPQHF.

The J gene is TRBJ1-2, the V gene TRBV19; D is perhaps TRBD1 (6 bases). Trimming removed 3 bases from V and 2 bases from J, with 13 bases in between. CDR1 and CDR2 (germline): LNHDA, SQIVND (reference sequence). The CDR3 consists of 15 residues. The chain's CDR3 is CASSIPGGSNYGYTF. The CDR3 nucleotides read TGTGCCAGTAGTATCCCGGGGGGCAGCAACTATGGCTACACCTTC.

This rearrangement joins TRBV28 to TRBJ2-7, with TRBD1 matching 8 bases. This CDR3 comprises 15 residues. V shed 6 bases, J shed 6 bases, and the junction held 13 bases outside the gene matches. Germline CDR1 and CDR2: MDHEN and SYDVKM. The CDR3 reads CASSTSGQALREQYF. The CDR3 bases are TGTGCCAGCAGCACGTCGGGACAGGCCCTACGCGAGCAGTACTTC.

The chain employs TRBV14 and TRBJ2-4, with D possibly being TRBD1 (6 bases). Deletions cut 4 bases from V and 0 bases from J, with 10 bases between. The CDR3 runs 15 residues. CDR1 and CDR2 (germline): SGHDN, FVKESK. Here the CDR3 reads CASSPMDRAKNIQYF. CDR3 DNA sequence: TGTGCCAGCAGCCCGATGGACAGAGCCAAAAACATTCAGTACTTC.

This CDR3 is CASSRGDPQDTQYF. As DNA, the CDR3 is TGTGCCAGCAGCAGGGGGGACCCCCAAGATACGCAGTATTTT. V is TRBV6-5 and J is TRBJ2-3, with a weak D call TRBD1 (7 bases). The CDR3 sequence is 14 residues long. CDR1 and CDR2 from the germline V gene are MNHEY and SVGAGI. V was clipped by 6 bases and J by 5 bases, with 15 bases between them.

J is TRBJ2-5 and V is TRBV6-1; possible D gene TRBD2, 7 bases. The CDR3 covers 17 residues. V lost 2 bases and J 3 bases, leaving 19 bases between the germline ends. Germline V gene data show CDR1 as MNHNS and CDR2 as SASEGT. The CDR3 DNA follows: TGTGCCAGCAGTGAATCTGCGGGGGCACTATACAAAGAGACCCAGTACTTC. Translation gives CASSESAGALYKETQYF.